This T cell receptor (beta chain) was retrieved from a study of T cell responses to AZD1222 COVID-19 vaccine (dated by TCRdb to the early 2020s). Background on the whole study: AZD1222 recipients with second doses at about 4 weeks or about 12 weeks were pooled, because spike-specific TCR depth and breadth did not differ between schedules. Enrollment into the trials was organized by age into subgroups of 18-55, 56-69 and 70-plus years, and those subgroups contained about 160, 30 and 59 TCR-sequenced participants, respectively. TCR sequencing covered over 230 trial participants: 200 to 220 given two doses of AZD1222 and around 25 given two doses of MenACWY control vaccine.

V is cut by 2 bases and J by 2 bases, and the space between the germline ends is 10 bases. The CDR3 holds 15 amino acids from the cysteine to the phenylalanine. Only the CDR3 DNA stays, 45 bases, in frame from base 1. Taken from the germline V gene, the CDR1 and CDR2 loops are SGHVS and FQNEAQ. Concerning this clone: The specificity of this receptor is unknown. Nothing much larger sits one base from this clone, and base qualities are not available.

The CDR3 regions of human TCRbeta chains were analyzed by immunosequencing. In the source study's methods: Repertoire TCRs were checked for matches against a reference library of SARS-CoV-2-specific TCRs that had been generated using the MIRA antigen-specificity platform. Breadth was defined as the fraction of unique TCRs that were SARS-CoV-2-associated, and depth was defined as the fraction of total T cells that were SARS-CoV-2-associated. Each spike-specific TCR was assigned to its reactive spike region and to a CD4 or CD8 class using the MIRA data. Log10-transformed breadth and depth values were compared by one-way ANOVA with Sidak's multiple comparisons tests. TCRdb mirrors the immuneACCESS table, restricted to in-frame sequences. Some clones are absent from its copies; in checked studies, under half trace to an unresolved V gene, and the reason for the others is unknown. V and J calls and clone size come straight from that table; D and trimming were deduced from the DNA. Recorded for this sample are about 140,000 clones; more than 80% of them occurred a single time. More than 2.5% of the sample is taken by the ten largest.

Results and caveats for the whole study, not just this receptor: Vaccine-associated CD4 TCRs spanned the whole spike protein, with dominant responses in regions 160-218 and 743-854. Most participants were white British and females outnumbered males, and the authors suggested that clonal diversity may have been underestimated. Because no day 14 peak-response samples were available, repertoires were characterized only after the peak T cell response. A significant rise in spike-specific TCR breadth and depth was observed after two AZD1222 doses relative to day 0 and relative to MenACWY recipients. The 56-69-year group was small, and its depth increase did not reach significance, likely because of low power. Nearly half of unique spike-specific TCRs reportedly recognized epitopes outside regions mutated in the B.1.351 and B.1.1.7 variants. Conclusions about previously exposed vaccinees are limited, since just 5 to 7 AZD1222 recipients were seropositive for SARS-CoV-2 at baseline.

The time point label, as the study defines it: baseline before first vaccination. Samples from vaccinated people were obtained from the UK trials COV001 and COV002, which included a single-blind randomized controlled phase 2/3 trial of AZD1222 (ChAdOx1 nCoV-19) in healthy adults. For TCRbeta chain sequencing, PBMC samples were collected from trial participants at day 0 and at day 28 after the second dose. This receptor chain uses TRBV7-8 and TRBJ2-1, with the identity of the D gene unclear. The sequenced sample was peripheral blood, obtained on day 0 of AZD1222 vaccination. This sequence was found in an adult in good health. The CDR3 loop reads CASSLRRSPYNEQFF. The base sequence is TGTGCCAGCAGCTTAAGAAGATCCCCCTACAATGAGCAGTTCTTC. Supplemented by the reference TRBV7-8 and TRBJ2-1 proteins around the CDR3, the complete variable domain is GAGVSQSPRYKVAKRGQDVALRCDPISGHVSLFWYQQALGQGPEFLTYFQNEAQLDKSGLPSDRFFAERPEGSVSTLKIQRTQQEDSAVYLCASSLRRSPYNEQFFGPGTRLTVL.